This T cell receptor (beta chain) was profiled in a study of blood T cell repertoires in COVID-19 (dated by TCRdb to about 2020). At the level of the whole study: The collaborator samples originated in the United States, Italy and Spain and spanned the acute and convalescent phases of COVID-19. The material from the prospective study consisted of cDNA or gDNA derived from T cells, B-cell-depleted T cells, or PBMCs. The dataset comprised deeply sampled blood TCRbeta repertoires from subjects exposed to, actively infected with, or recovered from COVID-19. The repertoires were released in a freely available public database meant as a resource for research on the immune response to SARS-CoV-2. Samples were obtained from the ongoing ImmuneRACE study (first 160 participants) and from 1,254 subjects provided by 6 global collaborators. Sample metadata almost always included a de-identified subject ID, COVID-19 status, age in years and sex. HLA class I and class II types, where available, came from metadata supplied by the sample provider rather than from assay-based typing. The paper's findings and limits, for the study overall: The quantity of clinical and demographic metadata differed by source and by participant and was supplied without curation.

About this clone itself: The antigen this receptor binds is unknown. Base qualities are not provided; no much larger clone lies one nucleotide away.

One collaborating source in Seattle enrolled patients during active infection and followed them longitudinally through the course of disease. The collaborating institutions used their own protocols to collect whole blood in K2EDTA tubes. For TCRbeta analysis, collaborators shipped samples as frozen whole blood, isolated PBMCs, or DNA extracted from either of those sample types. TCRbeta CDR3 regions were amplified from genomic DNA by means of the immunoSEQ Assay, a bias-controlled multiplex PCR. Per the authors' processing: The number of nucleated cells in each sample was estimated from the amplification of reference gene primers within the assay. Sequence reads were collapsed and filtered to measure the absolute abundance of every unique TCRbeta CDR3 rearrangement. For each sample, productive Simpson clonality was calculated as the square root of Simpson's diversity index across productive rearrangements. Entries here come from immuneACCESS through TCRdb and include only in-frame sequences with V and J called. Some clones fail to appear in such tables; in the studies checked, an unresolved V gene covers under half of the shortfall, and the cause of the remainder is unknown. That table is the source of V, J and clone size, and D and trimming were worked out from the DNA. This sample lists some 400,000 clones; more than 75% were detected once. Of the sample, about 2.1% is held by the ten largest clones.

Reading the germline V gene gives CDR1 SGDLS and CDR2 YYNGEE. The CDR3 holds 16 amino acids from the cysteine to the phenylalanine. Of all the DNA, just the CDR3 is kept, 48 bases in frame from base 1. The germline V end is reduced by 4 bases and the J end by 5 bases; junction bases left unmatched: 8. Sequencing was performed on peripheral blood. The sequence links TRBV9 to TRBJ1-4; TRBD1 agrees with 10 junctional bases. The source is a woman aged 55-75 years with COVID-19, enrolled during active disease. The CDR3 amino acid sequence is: CASSPPGQGRNEKLFF. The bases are TGTGCCAGCAGCCCACCGGGACAGGGGCGAAATGAAAAACTGTTTTTT. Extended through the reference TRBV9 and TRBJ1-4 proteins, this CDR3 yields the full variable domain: DSGVTQTPKHLITATGQRVTLRCSPRSGDLSVYWYQQSLDQGLQFLIQYYNGEERAKGNILERFSAQQFPDLHSELNLSSLELGDSALYFCASSPPGQGRNEKLFFGSGTQLSVL.